One and the same sample provided the 20 T cell receptor beta chains below, sequenced in a study of control samples from healthy donors and cancer patients. Sequencing used immunoSEQ multiplex PCR; TCRdb keeps in-frame clones, though not all of them. The sample records 100,000 to 120,000 clones, approximately 87% being singletons. What was sequenced was PBMCs. The source of these receptors is a woman aged 60 to 75 with lung cancer.

J is TRBJ1-3 and V is TRBV7-2; D uncertain. The germline V gene has CDR1 SGHTA and CDR2 FQGNSA. V was cut by 2 bases and J by 0 bases, with 2 bases left in between. This CDR3 has 13 residues. CDR3 bases: TGTGCCAGCAGCTTAACCTCTGGAAACACCATATATTTT. It codes for CASSLTSGNTIYF.

The genes are TRBV18 and TRBJ2-7, with D tentatively TRBD2 (6 bases). The ends were cut back, 3 bases at V and 6 bases at J, with 18 bases in the middle. The CDR3 covers 15 residues. In germline, CDR1 is KGHSH, CDR2 LQKENI. CDR3 sequence reads: CASSPYAAMGGEQYF. The CDR3 coding sequence is TGTGCCAGCTCACCTTACGCTGCCATGGGGGGCGAGCAGTACTTC.

This chain uses TRBV19 with TRBJ1-2, with 7 bases fitting TRBD1. CDR3 size: 16 residues. Germline V gene sequence: CDR1 LNHDA, CDR2 SQIVND (reference sequence). The ends lost 5 bases at V and 0 bases at J; junction bases unmatched: 9. In DNA form, the CDR3 reads TGTGCCAGTAGTTCGTTCTCCGGGACAGCTAACTATGGCTACACCTTC. Protein product: CASSSFSGTANYGYTF.

CDR3 amino acids: CASSQGPGISYNEQFF. As DNA, the CDR3 is TGTGCCAGCAGCCAGGGCCCAGGGATCTCCTACAATGAGCAGTTCTTC. The chain joins TRBV3-1 (or the pseudogene TRBV3-2) to TRBJ2-1; D might be TRBD1 (5 bases). V lost 3 bases, J lost 0 bases, and 12 bases lay in between. The CDR3 length is 16 residues. CDR1 and CDR2 (germline): LGHDT, YNNKEL (reference sequence).

This clone was seen only once. The V call is TRBV28, the J call TRBJ1-3; no definite D call. The CDR3 sequence is 16 residues long. V was cut by 5 bases and J by 4 bases, with 18 bases left in between. Germline-derived CDR1 and CDR2 are MDHEN and SYDVKM. CDR3: CASSLIPLDPGNTIYF. Written as DNA, the CDR3 is TGTGCCAGCAGTCTTATACCCCTTGACCCGGGAAACACCATATATTTT.

This clone was seen a single time. V gene TRBV6-1 combines with J gene TRBJ1-4; 8 bases fit TRBD1. The CDR3 covers 17 residues. Trimming took 2 bases from V and 3 from J; bases not matched to a gene: 8. The germline CDR1 and CDR2 sequences are MNHNS and SASEGT. As DNA, the CDR3 is TGTGCCAGCAGTGAACGTCAGGGGGCTCGGTCTAATGAAAAACTGTTTTTT. Translation: CASSERQGARSNEKLFF.

The V gene is TRBV3-1 (or the pseudogene TRBV3-2), the J gene TRBJ1-6; tentatively, D is TRBD1 (5 bases). The CDR3 runs to 14 residues. The germline V gene has CDR1 LGHDT and CDR2 YNNKEL (reference sequence). The V end lost 7 bases, the J end lost 7 bases, and 14 bases lay between the germline ends. The CDR3 DNA is TGTGCCAGCACCTTAGGGGTGACCAATTCACCCCTCCACTTT. It codes for CASTLGVTNSPLHF.

The V call is TRBV28, the J call TRBJ1-1; no clear D. The ends were cut back, 4 bases at V and 6 bases at J, with 9 bases in the middle. This CDR3 is 12 amino acids long. The germline CDR1 and CDR2 sequences are MDHEN and SYDVKM. The CDR3 DNA reads TGTGCCAGCAGTTGGTCGGTAGCTGAAGCTTTCTTT. It translates to CASSWSVAEAFF.

The chain links TRBV5-6 to TRBJ1-2, with TRBD1 matching 7 bases. V lost 4 bases, J lost 2 bases, and 2 bases stayed unmatched. Germline assignment: CDR1 SGHDT and CDR2 YYEEEE. This CDR3 region has 13 residues. The CDR3 sequence: CASSKTGNYGYTF. CDR3 sequence (DNA): TGTGCCAGCAGCAAGACAGGGAACTATGGCTACACCTTC.

The V call is TRBV30, the J call TRBJ1-2, with D perhaps TRBD1 (6 bases). CDR1 is GTSNPN and CDR2 is SVGIG in the germline V gene (reference sequence). The CDR3 totals 19 residues. V was trimmed by 2 bases and J by 3 bases, leaving 28 bases between them. This CDR3 reads CAWSPQGNRVLRADYGYTF. CDR3 bases: TGTGCCTGGAGTCCCCAGGGGAACAGGGTTCTCCGCGCGGACTATGGCTACACCTTC.

The CDR3 reads CASSLRPASSGNTIYF. CDR3 in DNA: TGTGCCAGCAGCCTCCGACCGGCGAGCTCTGGAAACACCATATATTTT. V and J are TRBV7-2 and TRBJ1-3; D remains unclear. The CDR3 has 16 amino acids. The germline gives CDR1 SGHTA, CDR2 FQGNSA. V dropped 5 bases and J dropped 0 bases, with 14 bases sitting between them. Complete variable domain (other parts from reference TRBV7-2 and TRBJ1-3): GAGVSQSPSNKVTEKGKDVELRCDPISGHTALYWYRQSLGQGLEFLIYFQGNSAPDKSGLPSDRFSAERTGGSVSTLTIQRTQQEDSAVYLCASSLRPASSGNTIYFGEGSWLTVV.

The table lists this clone with a count of one. This chain uses TRBV5-1 with TRBJ1-4; TRBD1 aligns across 9 bases. The V and J ends lost 0 bases and 8 bases, in that order; junction bases with no gene match: 11. This CDR3 region has 17 residues. Per germline, CDR1 SGHRS and CDR2 YFSETQ. The CDR3 loop is CASSLDTGGATWEKLFF. The DNA of the CDR3 is TGCGCCAGCAGCTTGGATACAGGGGGCGCTACTTGGGAAAAACTGTTTTTT. Combining the CDR3 with reference TRBV5-1 and TRBJ1-4 gives the whole variable domain KAGVTQTPRYLIKTRGQQVTLSCSPISGHRSVSWYQQTPGQGLQFLFEYFSETQRNKGNFPGRFSGRQFSNSRSEMNVSTLELGDSALYLCASSLDTGGATWEKLFFGSGTQLSVL.

About this clone: Its ends do not fully match the called genes, so a read error is possible. V usage is TRBV11-3 and J usage is TRBJ1-1; 10 nucleotides match TRBD1. CDR3 length equals 15 residues. Germline loops: CDR1 SGHNT, CDR2 YENEEA. The CDR3 is CASSLEDRGNTEVFF. In nucleotides, the CDR3 is TGTGCCAGCAGCTTAGAGGACAGGGGGAACACTGAAGTTTTCTTT.

The CDR3 loop reads CASSEWSNEAFF. CDR3 sequence (DNA): TGTGCCAGCAGTGAGTGGTCAAATGAAGCTTTCTTT. V and J are TRBV6-1 and TRBJ1-1, with no clear D. The CDR3 runs to 12 residues. Trimming pared 3 bases from V and 7 bases from J, leaving 9 bases between. The germline V gene encodes CDR1 MNHNS and CDR2 SASEGT.

The chain links TRBV3-1 (or the pseudogene TRBV3-2) to TRBJ2-2; D is ambiguous. V gave up 1 base and J gave up 1 base, with 10 bases separating them. CDR1 and CDR2 from the germline V gene are LGHDT and YNNKEL (reference sequence). CDR3 size: 16 residues. The CDR3 coding sequence is TGTGCCAGCAGCCAAGGGAGTTTTGTGAACACCGGGGAGCTGTTTTTT. Protein: CASSQGSFVNTGELFF.

The J gene is TRBJ1-2, the V gene TRBV28; 7 bases line up with TRBD1. Germline-derived CDR1 and CDR2 are MDHEN and SYDVKM. The CDR3 sequence is 12 residues long. The V segment lost 3 bases and the J segment 7 bases; nucleotides outside the gene matches: 2. The CDR3 here is CASSLTGRGYTF. The CDR3 bases are TGTGCCAGCAGTTTGACAGGGCGTGGCTACACCTTC.

This clone was observed a handful of times. The gene calls are TRBV11-3 and TRBJ1-1, with 11 bases that match TRBD1. V lost 5 bases to trimming and J lost 4 bases; unmatched junction nucleotides: 6. This CDR3 has 15 residues. Germline V gene data show CDR1 as SGHNT and CDR2 as YENEEA. Here the CDR3 DNA reads TGTGCCAGCAGCGTCGGACAGGGGGCAGGCACTGAAGCTTTCTTT. This codes for CASSVGQGAGTEAFF. The complete variable domain, with remaining parts taken from reference TRBV11-3 and TRBJ1-1, reads EAGVVQSPRYKIIEKKQPVAFWCNPISGHNTLYWYLQNLGQGPELLIRYENEEAVDDSQLPKDRFSAERLKGVDSTLKIQPAELGDSAVYLCASSVGQGAGTEAFFGQGTRLTVV.

The chain carries TRBV11-3 and TRBJ1-1; TRBD1 is a possible D gene (5 bases). CDR1 SGHNT and CDR2 YENEEA come from the germline V gene. V lost 1 base and J 0 bases, leaving 9 bases between the germline ends. The CDR3 runs to 15 residues. CDR3 sequence: CASSLGGRVNTEAFF. In nucleotides, the CDR3 is TGTGCCAGCAGCTTAGGTGGCAGGGTGAACACTGAAGCTTTCTTT.

The V and J genes are TRBV7-3 and TRBJ2-1; D remains ambiguous. Per the germline V gene, CDR1 is SGHTA and CDR2 is FQGTGA. The CDR3 contains 13 residues. Trimming stripped 4 bases from V and 9 bases from J, with 13 bases between. The CDR3 reads CASSSPGSAEQFF. As DNA, the CDR3 is TGTGCCAGCAGCTCCCCAGGTAGTGCTGAGCAGTTCTTC. Full variable domain (outside the CDR3, taken from reference TRBV7-3 and TRBJ2-1): GAGVSQTPSNKVTEKGKYVELRCDPISGHTALYWYRQSLGQGPEFLIYFQGTGAADDSGLPNDRFFAVRPEGSVSTLKIQRTERGDSAVYLCASSSPGSAEQFFGPGTRLTVL.

J is TRBJ1-3 and V is TRBV7-2; no reliable D call. This CDR3 comprises 15 residues. Trimming left V 1 base short and J 4 bases short, with 11 bases between. From germline, CDR1 is SGHTA and CDR2 FQGNSA. The CDR3 region has the DNA TGTGCCAGCAGCTTAGATTGGGGATCGGGAAACACCATATATTTT. Translated, it gives CASSLDWGSGNTIYF.